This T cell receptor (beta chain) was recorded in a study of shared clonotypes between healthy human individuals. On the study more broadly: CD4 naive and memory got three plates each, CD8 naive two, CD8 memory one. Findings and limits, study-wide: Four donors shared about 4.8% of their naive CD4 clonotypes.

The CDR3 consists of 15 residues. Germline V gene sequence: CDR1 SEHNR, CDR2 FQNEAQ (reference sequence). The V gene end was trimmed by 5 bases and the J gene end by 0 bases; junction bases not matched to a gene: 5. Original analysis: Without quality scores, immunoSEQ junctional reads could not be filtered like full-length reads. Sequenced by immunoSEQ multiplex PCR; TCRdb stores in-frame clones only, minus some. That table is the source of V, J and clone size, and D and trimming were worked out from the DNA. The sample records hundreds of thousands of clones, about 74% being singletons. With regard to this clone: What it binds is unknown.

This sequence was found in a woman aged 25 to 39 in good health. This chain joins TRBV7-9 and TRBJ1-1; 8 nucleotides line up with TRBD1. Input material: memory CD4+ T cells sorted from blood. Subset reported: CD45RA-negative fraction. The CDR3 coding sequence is TGTGCCAGCAGCCAGTGGACAGGGATGAACACTGAAGCTTTCTTT. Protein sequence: CASSQWTGMNTEAFF.